This record covers a single T cell receptor (beta chain). The CDR3 spans 15 residues. V lost 2 bases, J lost 1 base, and 11 bases lay in between. Per the germline V gene, CDR1 is MGHRA and CDR2 is YSYEKL. Enrolment of Seattle patients took place during active infection, and they were followed longitudinally. The sample originates from a study of blood T cell repertoires in COVID-19. Background on the study: COVID-19 samples from acute and convalescent phases originated in the United States, Italy and Spain. Nucleic acid was either cDNA or gDNA, and it came from T cells, B-cell-depleted T cells, or PBMCs.

The repertoire was sequenced with immunoSEQ multiplex PCR; TCRdb's copy has only in-frame clones and lacks some. The data show about 300,000 clones, 70% to 85% seen once. Sequencing was done on a sample of peripheral blood. The chain combines TRBV4-1 with TRBJ1-1; D is unresolved. The receptor was derived from a human donor with COVID-19, enrolled during active disease. The donor label of this sample is uncertain. CDR3 region: CASSQFVTRNTEAFF. DNA for the CDR3: TGCGCCAGCAGCCAATTCGTCACGAGGAACACTGAAGCTTTCTTT.